Detailed here is one T cell receptor (beta chain). This clonotype appeared a few times. Its cognate antigen has yet to be identified. No base quality values were provided; no much bigger clone lies one nucleotide off. These data come from a study of CD8+CD57+ T cells in acquired aplastic anemia (dated by TCRdb to 2016 to 2018). A note on the overall study: DNA extracted from sorted CD4+ and CD8+ cells had a mean of roughly 3.4 ug, with a range of roughly 0.18 to 27.4 ug. Mean read counts for healthy donor samples were 10 million to 10.8 million for CD4+ cells and 11.0 million for CD8+ cells.

TCR beta VDJ combination and CDR3 sequence profiling used genomic DNA as the template. TCR repertoire sequencing was run on an Illumina HiSeq 2000. In the source study's methods: Repertoire assessment relied on Simpson's diversity index, CDR3 size and DJ length profiles, and TRBV/TRBJ rearrangement plots. The most abundant DNA sequence in the deep sequencing data was taken as the immunodominant clone. CDR3 amino acid sequences were checked for sharing between subjects and were compared against published repertoires and the VDJdb database. TCRdb reran the public reads through fastp at Q25 and MiXCR, keeping productive beta chains. Identical CDR3 proteins give one entry, which carries the most common genes and DNA. The V and J calls, along with clone size, are taken from TCRdb and not from the paper's own processing. Across this sample there are 33,000 or so distinct CDR3 sequences, with 76% seen only once. The top ten constitute over 20% of the sample.

The full study reports these points: Patients and healthy controls showed no significant difference in CD8+ Simpson's diversity (P=0.060). Although some 28 CD8+ CDR3 sequences were shared by patients and controls, these sequences appeared highly expressed in patients and within the immunodominant clones of patients.

In this study, sorted CD4+ and CD8+ T cells from the blood of healthy subjects and of severe aplastic anemia patients had their TCR repertoires deep-sequenced. Ficoll-Paque density gradient centrifugation was used to isolate peripheral blood mononuclear cells. Before DNA was extracted, CD4+ and CD8+ T cells were sorted using either FACS or magnetic beads. The material sequenced was sorted CD4+, CD8+, or CD8+CD57+ T cells (not recorded which) from PBMCs. This sequence originates from a human donor in good health, serving as a control.

The CDR3 sequence is CASSVGTARNQPQHF. DNA sequence: TGTGCCAGCAGCGTAGGGACCGCCCGAAATCAGCCCCAGCATTTT. The rearrangement joined TRBV9 to TRBJ1-5; the D gene lacks a confident call. The cysteine opens and the phenylalanine closes a CDR3 of 15 amino acids. Only the CDR3 DNA is retained, 45 bases long and in frame from the first base. V drops 0 bases and J drops 4 bases, leaving 11 bases in between. As encoded in the germline V gene, CDR1 is SGDLS while CDR2 is YYNGEE.